The TCR beta chain under discussion was sequenced for a study of cytomegalovirus exposure and HLA in healthy donors. Study in general: The study placed around 80% of its 350 to 450 genotyped donors in the Caucasian-associated ancestry cluster.

Between the trimmed V and J ends, which lost 4 bases and 4 bases, there was a span of 11 bases. The CDR3 covers 13 residues. Per germline, CDR1 MNHNS and CDR2 SASEGT. Both 60 Vbeta primers and 13 Jbeta primers went into the PCR. Sequencing was performed with immunoSEQ multiplex PCR; in TCRdb, only in-frame clones are kept and a portion is missing. This repertoire shows 160,000 or so clones, 82% found once; its top ten account for under 8%. This sequence originates from a woman aged 50 to 60 in good health and CMV-seropositive. The chain is built from TRBV6-1 and TRBJ2-7; D is ambiguous. The sample was PBMCs. CDR3 sequence reads: CASSVQATYEQYF. The CDR3 DNA sequence: TGTGCCAGCAGTGTTCAAGCGACTTACGAGCAGTACTTC.